One sample yielded the 24 T cell receptor beta chains listed below, sequenced in a study of blood T cells in healthy people across ages. A sample-barcoded 5' primer and a J-beta primer mix were used in a second PCR of about 7 to 12 cycles. TCRdb analysed the 5' RACE reads with MiXCR anew, one entry per CDR3 protein. Of fewer than 2,000,000 distinct CDR3 sequences detected, about 31% appear once; the ten largest clones hold over 9%. The sequenced sample was blood. These receptors originate from a woman aged 25 to 45 in good health.

This clonotype was counted between two and nine times. The chain uses TRBV7-2 and TRBJ1-1, with TRBD1 matching 9 bases. The CDR3 is 14 residues long. Trimming cost V 5 bases and J 11 bases; bases outside gene matches: 12. Per the germline V gene, CDR1 is SGHTA and CDR2 is FQGNSA. The CDR3 region has the DNA TGTGCCAGCAGCCCATCTAACCGGGACAGGGTTGCTTTCTTT. This sequence encodes CASSPSNRDRVAFF.

The genes are TRBV12-3 or TRBV12-4 and TRBJ2-1; the D is unclear. V gave up 6 bases and J gave up 5 bases, with 17 bases separating them. The CDR3 covers 15 residues. The CDR3 loop is CASRRGRGLNNEQFF. For the CDR3, the DNA is TGTGCCAGCAGGCGTGGTAGAGGCCTTAACAATGAGCAGTTCTTC.

This chain joins TRBV28 and TRBJ1-2, with 12 bases matching TRBD1. Germline V lookup: CDR1 MDHEN, CDR2 SYDVKM. The CDR3 spans 12 residues. The trim removed 7 bases at V and 8 bases at J, leaving 2 bases unmatched. CDR3 sequence (DNA): TGTGCCAGCATCGGGACAGGGGGCGGCTACACCTTC. Translating gives CASIGTGGGYTF.

V usage is TRBV4-1 and J usage is TRBJ2-6, with D tentatively TRBD2 (6 bases). Germline assignment: CDR1 MGHRA and CDR2 YSYEKL. V was cut by 4 bases and J by 0 bases, with 22 bases left in between. The CDR3 has 20 residues. CDR3 loop: CASSLNLERGNLSGANVLTF. The CDR3 nucleotides are TGCGCCAGCAGCCTCAACCTGGAACGGGGGAATCTCTCTGGGGCCAACGTCCTGACTTTC.

V and J are TRBV5-1 and TRBJ2-1; D might be TRBD2 (6 bases). The CDR3 consists of 15 residues. V was pared by 3 bases and J by 3 bases, with 13 bases between. CDR1 SGHRS and CDR2 YFSETQ come from the germline V gene. CDR3: CASSSTGGNYNEQFF. Here the CDR3 DNA reads TGCGCCAGCAGCTCTACTGGCGGGAACTACAATGAGCAGTTCTTC.

The chain recombines TRBV20-1 with TRBJ1-5, with a possible D match to TRBD1 (5 bases). This CDR3 region has 17 residues. Looked up from germline, CDR1 is DFQATT and CDR2 is SNEGSKA (reference sequence). V was shortened by 0 bases and J by 9 bases, with 24 bases between the two germline ends. The CDR3 protein is CSARDLGGNDLGTPQHF. The CDR3 DNA is TGCAGTGCTAGAGATTTGGGTGGAAATGACCTGGGGACGCCCCAGCATTTT.

There are many counts of this clonotype. V gene TRBV12-3 or TRBV12-4 combines with J gene TRBJ2-7; no clear D. V was trimmed by 1 base and J by 5 bases, leaving 12 bases between them. This CDR3 is 14 amino acids long. CDR3 coding DNA: TGTGCCAGCAGTTTAGGGGGTCGTCCCGACGAGCAGTACTTC. It specifies CASSLGGRPDEQYF.

A word on this clonotype: Relative to the germline gene, one junction end is altered; a read error may explain this. The chain uses TRBV2 and TRBJ1-5, with D possibly being TRBD1 (5 bases). The CDR3 runs to 15 residues. Germline-derived CDR1 and CDR2 are SNHLY and FYNNEI. Here the CDR3 DNA reads TGTGCCAGCAGTGTAAGGGGCCTAGTCAATCAGCCCCGGCATTTT. Translation: CASSVRGLVNQPRHF.

A few counts support this clonotype. The rearrangement joins TRBV20-1 to TRBJ2-5; 9 nucleotides match TRBD2. The germline V gene encodes CDR1 DFQATT and CDR2 SNEGSKA (reference sequence). The V and J ends lost 5 bases and 5 bases, in that order; junction bases with no gene match: 12. There are 15 residues in the CDR3. The CDR3 sequence: CSAFSPGLASETQYF. The CDR3 bases are TGCAGTGCTTTTTCTCCGGGACTAGCTTCGGAGACCCAGTACTTC.

There are many counts of this clonotype. The chain links TRBV4-1 to TRBJ2-1; no reliable D call. The V and J ends lost 0 bases and 0 bases respectively, with 9 bases between them. There are 16 residues in the CDR3. Germline V gene sequence: CDR1 MGHRA, CDR2 YSYEKL. Written as DNA, the CDR3 is TGCGCCAGCAGCCAAGAGCCAGCAACCTCCTACAATGAGCAGTTCTTC. It is translated as CASSQEPATSYNEQFF.

The chain is built from TRBV4-1 and TRBJ2-7; maybe TRBD1 (6 bases). The CDR3 totals 13 residues. With 5 bases removed from V and 2 bases from J, the gap between germline ends came to 10 bases. Germline loops: CDR1 MGHRA, CDR2 YSYEKL. The DNA of the CDR3 is TGCGCCAGCAGCAACAGGGTGACCTACGAGCAGTACTTC. As protein: CASSNRVTYEQYF.

This clonotype has more than one count but fewer than ten. The chain joins TRBV5-1 to TRBJ2-3; 8 nucleotides align to TRBD2. V shed 4 bases, J shed 6 bases, and the junction held 7 bases outside the gene matches. Per the germline V gene, CDR1 is SGHRS and CDR2 is YFSETQ. CDR3 length: 14 residues. The CDR3 region has the DNA TGCGCCAGCAGCGTCGGGACTAGTTTCGATACGCAGTATTTT. This codes for CASSVGTSFDTQYF.

This clonotype has a count of ten or more. V usage is TRBV9 and J usage is TRBJ2-7, with TRBD2 matching over 9 bases. The CDR3 is 15 residues long. From germline, CDR1 is SGDLS and CDR2 YYNGEE. After removal of 1 base from V and 0 bases from J, the junction contained 2 bases not matched to a gene. CDR3 nucleotides: TGTGCCAGCAGCGTAAGAGCGGGGGGCTCCTACGAGCAGTACTTC. It translates to CASSVRAGGSYEQYF.

This clonotype occurred once. At one of its ends the junction is not consistent with the germline gene, which may arise from a read error. V usage is TRBV5-1 and J usage is TRBJ2-5; 8 bases are shared with TRBD2. Per the germline V gene, CDR1 is SGHRS and CDR2 is YFSETQ. The CDR3 loop spans 16 amino acids. The CDR3 loop reads CAGSLDGRGAQETQYF. CDR3 coding DNA: TGCGCCGGCAGCTTGGACGGGCGGGGGGCCCAAGAGACCCAGTACTTC.

This chain connects TRBV9 to TRBJ2-3, with 11 bases lining up with TRBD2. The CDR3 has 17 amino acids. Germline CDR1 and CDR2: SGDLS and YYNGEE. J lost 5 bases, V lost 4 bases, and 12 bases had no gene match. The CDR3 DNA reads TGTGCCAGCAGCTCTCGACTAGCGGGGAATAGGGGAGATACGCAGTATTTT. This translates into CASSSRLAGNRGDTQYF.

This clonotype was detected many times. This chain links TRBV12-3 or TRBV12-4 with TRBJ2-1, with D possibly TRBD2 on 5 matching bases. V was clipped by 6 bases and J by 10 bases, with 10 bases between them. This CDR3 comprises 11 residues. DNA of the CDR3: TGTGCCAGCAGCGACCGGGGAGAGCAGTTCTTC. Amino acids: CASSDRGEQFF.

There are a few counts of this clonotype. The rearrangement links TRBV2 to TRBJ2-1; TRBD2 matches 7 bases. CDR1 is SNHLY and CDR2 is FYNNEI in the germline V gene. This CDR3 region has 15 residues. Unmatched junction bases numbered 9, after V lost 10 bases and J lost 0 bases. The CDR3 DNA is TGTGCCACCTGGCGGGAGTCCAGCTCCTACAATGAGCAGTTCTTC. Amino acids: CATWRESSSYNEQFF.

V usage is TRBV15 and J usage is TRBJ1-1; 7 bases match TRBD1. From germline, CDR1 is LNHNV and CDR2 YYDKDF (reference sequence). The CDR3 covers 16 residues. The trim removed 3 bases at V and 0 bases at J, leaving 7 bases unmatched. CDR3 in amino acids: CATSRARDSMNTEAFF. The CDR3, as DNA: TGTGCCACCAGCAGGGCAAGGGACAGCATGAACACTGAAGCTTTCTTT.

This clonotype showed up just a few times. The chain couples TRBV4-1 to TRBJ1-2; a possible D gene is TRBD1 (6 bases). V was cut by 7 bases and J by 6 bases, with 21 bases left in between. Germline CDR1 reads MGHRA; CDR2 reads YSYEKL. This CDR3 has 15 residues. The CDR3: CASTPSTQGYDGYTF. CDR3 bases: TGCGCCAGCACTCCAAGTACCCAGGGGTATGATGGCTACACCTTC.

The chain links TRBV2 to TRBJ2-4, with D unresolved. The CDR3 contains 14 residues. Trimming pared 6 bases from V and 0 bases from J, leaving 9 bases between. The germline CDR1 and CDR2 sequences are SNHLY and FYNNEI. CDR3 sequence reads: CASRSTLAKNIQYF. The CDR3 bases are TGTGCCAGCAGGTCGACCTTAGCCAAAAACATTCAGTACTTC.

The J gene is TRBJ2-7, the V gene TRBV20-1, with D possibly TRBD1 on 5 matching bases. With 6 bases removed from V and 0 bases from J, the gap between germline ends came to 9 bases. CDR1 is DFQATT and CDR2 is SNEGSKA in the germline V gene (reference sequence). CDR3 length: 12 amino acids. The CDR3 reads CSATEHSYEQYF. CDR3 DNA sequence: TGCAGTGCGACAGAGCACTCCTACGAGCAGTACTTC.

The J gene is TRBJ1-6, the V gene TRBV28; TRBD1 matches 8 bases. The CDR3 covers 15 residues. The germline CDR1 and CDR2 sequences are MDHEN and SYDVKM. The junction had 6 bases not matched to a gene; V was cut back by 4 bases and J by 7 bases. In DNA form, the CDR3 reads TGTGCCAGCAGTTCTGGGACAGGAGGAAATTCACCCCTCCACTTT. It translates to CASSSGTGGNSPLHF.

Regarding this clonotype: A much more abundant neighbour one base away suggests this may be a read error. The chain joins TRBV6-2 or TRBV6-3 to TRBJ1-2; a possible D gene is TRBD1 (6 bases). Germline V CDR1 and CDR2: MNHEY, SVGEGT. There are 13 residues in the CDR3. CDR3 nucleotide sequence: TGTGCCAGCAGTCACTCTTCAGGGGATAGCTACACCTTC. Amino acid sequence: CASSHSSGDSYTF.

There are a few counts of this clonotype. The chain recombines TRBV27 with TRBJ2-7; TRBD2 matches at 9 bases. Germline assignment: CDR1 MNHEY and CDR2 SMNVEV (reference sequence). Trimming at V came to 11 bases and at J to 0 bases, leaving 11 bases not matched to a gene. This CDR3 spans 15 amino acids. CDR3 protein: CAGTPFSGSSYEQYF. DNA for the CDR3: TGTGCCGGCACCCCCTTTAGCGGGAGCTCCTACGAGCAGTACTTC.